These 32 T cell receptor beta chains came from one sample sequenced in a study of T cell responses to AZD1222 COVID-19 vaccine. Repertoires were generated with immunoSEQ multiplex PCR, while TCRdb's copy carries only in-frame clones and drops some. The sample lists around 94,000 clones, about 88% occurring once. The sample here was peripheral blood, taken on day 0 of AZD1222 vaccination. Receptors originate from an adult in good health.

This clone was detected only once. This sequence joins TRBV9 and TRBJ2-7; 8 bases fit TRBD1. The CDR3 has 14 amino acids. J gave up 7 bases and V 0 bases, and 6 bases lay outside the gene matches. Germline V gives CDR1 SGDLS, CDR2 YYNGEE. CDR3 protein: CASSVAGQAGEQYF. The CDR3 DNA is TGTGCCAGCAGCGTAGCGGGACAGGCGGGAGAGCAGTACTTC.

The gene calls are TRBV9 and TRBJ2-2, with TRBD1 matching over 8 bases. The CDR3 runs to 16 residues. With 0 bases clipped from V and 1 base from J, the junction kept 2 bases outside the gene matches. CDR1 and CDR2 from the germline V gene are SGDLS and YYNGEE. Written as DNA, the CDR3 is TGTGCCAGCAGCGTAGTGGGGACAGGGAACACCGGGGAGCTGTTTTTT. It specifies CASSVVGTGNTGELFF.

The genes are TRBV20-1 and TRBJ2-5; D remains unclear. This CDR3 is built from 11 residues. Germline V gene sequence: CDR1 DFQATT, CDR2 SNEGSKA (reference sequence). V shed 3 bases and J shed 4 bases, with 6 bases lying between them. In nucleotides, the CDR3 is TGCAGTGCTAGTCCGCGAGAGACCCAGTACTTC. This gives the protein CSASPRETQYF.

CDR3 bases: TGTGCCAGCAGCCAAGAAGCTAGGGGGTCCTACGAGCAGTACTTC. As protein: CASSQEARGSYEQYF. V usage is TRBV4-2 and J usage is TRBJ2-7; D possibly corresponds to TRBD1 (6 bases). The CDR3 runs to 15 residues. Germline V gene sequence: CDR1 LGHNA, CDR2 YNFKEQ. V lost 0 bases to trimming and J lost 1 base, with 10 bases between them.

The genes are TRBV10-3 and TRBJ1-5, with 8 bases that match TRBD1. CDR3 length equals 15 residues. The V gene's germline CDR1 is ENHRY and CDR2 SYGVKD. J lost 5 bases, V lost 6 bases, and 9 bases had no gene match. DNA for the CDR3: TGTGCCATCAGCCCGGACAGGGCGATGGATCAGCCCCAGCATTTT. It codes for CAISPDRAMDQPQHF.

The chain recombines TRBV18 with TRBJ1-6; the match to TRBD1 covers 11 bases. The ends lost 1 base at V and 8 bases at J; junction bases unmatched: 4. This CDR3 region has 16 residues. The V gene's germline CDR1 is KGHSH and CDR2 LQKENI. The CDR3 sequence: CASSPRTGGADSPLHF. The DNA for the CDR3 is TGTGCCAGCTCACCACGGACAGGGGGCGCGGATTCACCCCTCCACTTT.

This chain links TRBV2 with TRBJ2-1; 9 nucleotides match TRBD2. Unmatched junction bases numbered 8, after V lost 5 bases and J lost 6 bases. Per the germline V gene, CDR1 is SNHLY and CDR2 is FYNNEI. The CDR3 is 15 amino acids. The CDR3 region has the DNA TGTGCCAGCAGTTCTCTAGCGGGGCGTGCCAATGAGCAGTTCTTC. It is translated as CASSSLAGRANEQFF.

The V gene is TRBV19, the J gene TRBJ1-5; D may be TRBD1 (5 bases). CDR1 and CDR2 from the germline V gene are LNHDA and SQIVND (reference sequence). V shed 6 bases and J shed 4 bases, with 31 bases lying between them. CDR3 length: 20 amino acids. CDR3 sequence: CASSAHRDWGRRRSNQPQHF. As DNA, the CDR3 is TGTGCCAGTAGCGCCCATAGGGACTGGGGGAGAAGAAGATCAAATCAGCCCCAGCATTTT.

The rearrangement links TRBV6-5 to TRBJ2-3; D gene unclear. V was clipped by 0 bases and J by 5 bases, with 6 bases between them. The CDR3 runs to 13 residues. Germline CDR1 reads MNHEY; CDR2 reads SVGAGI. CDR3 protein: CASSYSSLDTQYF. CDR3 DNA: TGTGCCAGCAGTTACTCGAGTTTAGATACGCAGTATTTT.

This clone is a singleton in its sample. J is TRBJ1-2 and V is TRBV7-2, with D perhaps TRBD1 (6 bases). This CDR3 comprises 14 residues. Germline CDR1 reads SGHTA; CDR2 reads FQGNSA. Trimming removed 0 bases from V and 4 bases from J, with 9 bases in between. For the CDR3, the DNA is TGTGCCAGCAGCTTAGCACAGGGAGGCTATGGCTACACCTTC. Protein product: CASSLAQGGYGYTF. The whole variable domain, remainder taken from reference TRBV7-2 and TRBJ1-2, is GAGVSQSPSNKVTEKGKDVELRCDPISGHTALYWYRQSLGQGLEFLIYFQGNSAPDKSGLPSDRFSAERTGGSVSTLTIQRTQQEDSAVYLCASSLAQGGYGYTFGSGTRLTVV.

The rearrangement links TRBV3-1 (or the pseudogene TRBV3-2) to TRBJ2-1; D is possibly TRBD1 (6 bases). Germline assignment: CDR1 LGHDT and CDR2 YNNKEL (reference sequence). V lost 1 base and J 5 bases, leaving 15 bases between the germline ends. The CDR3 spans 16 residues. The CDR3 DNA follows: TGTGCCAGCAGCCAAGTTGCAGGGGTCGCCGACAATGAGCAGTTCTTC. Its translation: CASSQVAGVADNEQFF.

Written as DNA, the CDR3 is TGTGCCAGCAGCCAAGGCAGGGGGCAAGAGACCCAGTACTTC. The encoded protein is CASSQGRGQETQYF. This chain joins TRBV3-1 (or the pseudogene TRBV3-2) and TRBJ2-5; 7 bases agree with TRBD1. The V and J ends lost 1 base and 2 bases, in that order; junction bases with no gene match: 1. The CDR3 runs to 14 residues. Germline V gene lookup returns CDR1 LGHDT and CDR2 YNNKEL (reference sequence).

This sequence joins TRBV28 and TRBJ1-6; D is possibly TRBD1 (5 bases). The CDR3 loop spans 16 amino acids. V was pared by 7 bases and J by 6 bases, with 19 bases between. Germline assignment: CDR1 MDHEN and CDR2 SYDVKM. The CDR3 loop reads CASTSGTIRGNSPLHF. The CDR3 DNA reads as TGTGCCAGCACCTCCGGGACCATAAGGGGTAATTCACCCCTCCACTTT.

The chain links TRBV6-5 to TRBJ2-2; D unclear. Germline values: CDR1 MNHEY, CDR2 SVGAGI. The V end lost 5 bases, the J end lost 5 bases, and 15 bases lay between the germline ends. The CDR3 has 15 amino acids. CDR3 in amino acids: CASSLKAGVTGELFF. The CDR3 nucleotides are TGTGCCAGCAGTCTTAAGGCTGGGGTAACCGGGGAGCTGTTTTTT.

The chain has TRBV12-3 or TRBV12-4 and TRBJ1-5; D unclear. The ends were cut back, 5 bases at V and 1 base at J, with 6 bases in the middle. The CDR3 contains 13 residues. DNA for the CDR3: TGTGCCAGCAGTCTACTGAGCAATCAGCCCCAGCATTTT. Its protein product is CASSLLSNQPQHF.

The CDR3 sequence: CGSGKQYF. The CDR3 DNA follows: TGTGGATCCGGGAAGCAGTACTTC. The rearrangement uses TRBV2 and TRBJ2-7, with D perhaps TRBD2 (5 bases). Germline-derived CDR1 and CDR2 are SNHLY and FYNNEI. The CDR3 loop spans 8 amino acids.

The sample holds a few counts of this clone. The chain carries TRBV7-8 and TRBJ1-3; D is undetermined. This CDR3 comprises 17 residues. V lost 1 base and J lost 0, with 13 bases in between. CDR1 is SGHVS and CDR2 is FQNEAQ in the germline V gene. CDR3: CASSLGRNHYSGNTIYF. The DNA for the CDR3 is TGTGCCAGCAGCTTAGGACGGAACCATTACTCTGGAAACACCATATATTTT.

The chain carries TRBV6-5 and TRBJ1-4; tentatively, D is TRBD1 (6 bases). Trimming stripped 6 bases from V and 8 bases from J, with 19 bases between. This CDR3 region has 15 residues. Germline CDR1 reads MNHEY; CDR2 reads SVGAGI. Here the CDR3 reads CASSAPGGRGEKLFF. CDR3 nucleotides: TGTGCCAGCAGCGCACCTGGGGGGAGGGGGGAAAAACTGTTTTTT.

V usage is TRBV6-5 and J usage is TRBJ1-1; TRBD1 matches at 7 bases. Germline-derived CDR1 and CDR2 are MNHEY and SVGAGI. V was clipped by 6 bases and J by 2 bases; unmatched bases: 6. There are 14 residues in the CDR3. CDR3 residues: CASSPGQVNTEAFF. The CDR3 DNA reads as TGTGCCAGCAGCCCAGGACAGGTTAACACTGAAGCTTTCTTT.

The V call is TRBV6-5, the J call TRBJ2-1; D unresolved. Trimming removed 6 bases from V and 7 bases from J, with 7 bases in between. CDR1 and CDR2 from the germline V gene are MNHEY and SVGAGI. The CDR3 contains 11 residues. CDR3 amino acids: CASSNLNEQFF. The DNA of the CDR3 is TGTGCCAGCAGCAACCTAAATGAGCAGTTCTTC.

The gene calls are TRBV11-2 and TRBJ2-7, with no clear D. V lost 5 bases and J 9 bases, leaving 14 bases between the germline ends. From germline, CDR1 is SGHAT and CDR2 FQNNGV. The CDR3 runs 12 residues. CDR3 residues: CASSPQVSRQYF. DNA of the CDR3: TGTGCCAGCAGCCCTCAGGTCAGCCGGCAGTACTTC.

The CDR3: CASSSRDGPGYEQYF. DNA for the CDR3: TGTGCCAGCAGCTCCCGGGATGGCCCGGGCTACGAGCAGTACTTC. The rearrangement uses TRBV9 and TRBJ2-7, with D possibly TRBD2 on 5 matching bases. Germline V CDR1 and CDR2: SGDLS, YYNGEE. V shed 4 bases and J shed 3 bases, with 17 bases lying between them. This CDR3 contains 15 residues.

The chain recombines TRBV7-2 with TRBJ2-7; no firm D call. V was shortened by 6 bases and J by 5 bases, with 14 bases between the two germline ends. Germline values: CDR1 SGHTA, CDR2 FQGNSA. The CDR3 is made up of 13 amino acids. The CDR3 spells CASSLSNLNEQYF. The CDR3 DNA reads TGTGCCAGCAGTTTATCAAACCTGAACGAGCAGTACTTC.

The chain has TRBV6-5 and TRBJ2-7; a possible D gene is TRBD1 (6 bases). The CDR3 has 14 residues. Trimming pared 8 bases from V and 4 bases from J, leaving 18 bases between. The germline V gene encodes CDR1 MNHEY and CDR2 SVGAGI. CDR3 in amino acids: CASGRSRQAYEQYF. The CDR3, as DNA: TGTGCCAGCGGACGCTCCAGACAGGCTTACGAGCAGTACTTC.

CDR3 residues: CASSDYDEQYF. Written as DNA, the CDR3 is TGTGCCAGCAGTGATTACGACGAGCAGTACTTC. The chain employs TRBV2 and TRBJ2-7, with unresolved D. The CDR3 runs to 11 residues. Germline V CDR1 and CDR2: SNHLY, FYNNEI. V dropped 3 bases and J dropped 5 bases, with 5 bases sitting between them.

The chain has TRBV5-1 and TRBJ2-3; TRBD2 is a possible D gene (5 bases). The V gene's germline CDR1 is SGHRS and CDR2 YFSETQ. V lost 0 bases and J lost 8, with 10 bases in between. This CDR3 spans 13 amino acids. DNA of the CDR3: TGCGCCAGCAGCTTGGGAGGACTCAGTACGCAGTATTTT. As protein: CASSLGGLSTQYF.

The rearrangement links TRBV4-1 to TRBJ2-5; 7 bases line up with TRBD1. This CDR3 comprises 15 residues. V lost 5 bases, J lost 0 bases, and 6 bases stayed unmatched. The germline gives CDR1 MGHRA, CDR2 YSYEKL. The CDR3 nucleotides are TGCGCCAGCAGCACCCACGGGACAGACCAAGAGACCCAGTACTTC. This encodes CASSTHGTDQETQYF.

To note about this clone: Other DNA sequences of this sample code for an identical CDR3. This chain connects TRBV27 to TRBJ2-2; D gene unclear. V was clipped by 5 bases and J by 1 base, with 8 bases between them. From germline, CDR1 is MNHEY and CDR2 SMNVEV (reference sequence). This CDR3 comprises 14 residues. The CDR3 DNA follows: TGTGCCAGCAGTCCGGGCGGGAACACCGGGGAGCTGTTTTTT. It codes for CASSPGGNTGELFF.

The V call is TRBV27, the J call TRBJ2-7, with 9 bases lining up with TRBD1. Per germline, CDR1 MNHEY and CDR2 SMNVEV (reference sequence). V was pared by 4 bases and J by 5 bases, with 12 bases of the junction left unmatched. The CDR3 sequence is 16 residues long. CDR3 sequence reads: CASSSPGQGIFHEQYF. CDR3 nucleotides: TGTGCCAGCAGTTCACCGGGACAGGGAATTTTCCACGAGCAGTACTTC.

This CDR3 is CASSPDTGGYSPLHF. The CDR3 nucleotides are TGTGCCAGCTCACCTGACACAGGGGGATATTCACCCCTCCACTTT. The chain combines TRBV18 with TRBJ1-6; 8 nucleotides agree with TRBD1. Germline lookup yields CDR1 KGHSH and CDR2 LQKENI. V dropped 3 bases and J dropped 8; count of bases not matched to a gene: 6. This CDR3 region has 15 residues. Complete variable domain (other parts from reference TRBV18 and TRBJ1-6): NAGVMQNPRHLVRRRGQEARLRCSPMKGHSHVYWYRQLPEEGLKFMVYLQKENIIDESGMPKERFSAEFPKEGPSILRIQQVVRGDSAAYFCASSPDTGGYSPLHFGNGTRLTVT.

The rearrangement links TRBV18 to TRBJ1-2, with D unresolved. The CDR3 is 15 residues long. The germline gives CDR1 KGHSH, CDR2 LQKENI. V lost 0 bases and J 0 bases, leaving 8 bases between the germline ends. The CDR3 sequence: CASSPPGGANYGYTF. DNA of the CDR3: TGTGCCAGCTCACCACCCGGCGGAGCTAACTATGGCTACACCTTC.

The chain is built from TRBV9 and TRBJ2-3; D ambiguous. Trimming pared 1 base from V and 4 bases from J, leaving 7 bases between. This CDR3 comprises 13 residues. In germline, CDR1 is SGDLS, CDR2 YYNGEE. The CDR3 loop is CASSVMVADTQYF. CDR3 coding DNA: TGTGCCAGCAGCGTAATGGTCGCAGATACGCAGTATTTT.